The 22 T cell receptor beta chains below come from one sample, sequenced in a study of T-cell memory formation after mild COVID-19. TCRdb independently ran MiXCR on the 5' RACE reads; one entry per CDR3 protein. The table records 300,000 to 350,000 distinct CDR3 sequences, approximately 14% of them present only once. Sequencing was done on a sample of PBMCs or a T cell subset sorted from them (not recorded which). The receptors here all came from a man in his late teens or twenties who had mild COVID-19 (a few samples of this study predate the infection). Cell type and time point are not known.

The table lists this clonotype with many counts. CDR3 nucleotide sequence: TGTGCCAGCACCCCACACGACAGGGGTAGGGAGCAGTACTTC. Its translation is CASTPHDRGREQYF. This chain links TRBV6-1 with TRBJ2-7; 8 nucleotides match TRBD1. The CDR3 consists of 14 residues. Looked up from germline, CDR1 is MNHNS and CDR2 is SASEGT. V lost 7 bases, J lost 7 bases, and 12 bases stayed unmatched.

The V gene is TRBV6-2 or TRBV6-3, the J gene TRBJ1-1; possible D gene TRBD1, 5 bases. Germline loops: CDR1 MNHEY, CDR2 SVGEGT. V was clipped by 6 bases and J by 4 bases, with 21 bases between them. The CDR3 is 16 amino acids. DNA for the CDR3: TGTGCCAGCAGCGACGGGTTGAGGGGTGGAAGCACTGAAGCTTTCTTT. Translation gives CASSDGLRGGSTEAFF.

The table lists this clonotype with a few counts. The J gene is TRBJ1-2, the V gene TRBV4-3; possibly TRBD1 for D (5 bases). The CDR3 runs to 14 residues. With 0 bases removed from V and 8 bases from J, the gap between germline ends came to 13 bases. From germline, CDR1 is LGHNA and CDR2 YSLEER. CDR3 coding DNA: TGCGCCAGCAGCCAAGAAGGGCAGGGATGGGGCTACACCTTC. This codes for CASSQEGQGWGYTF.

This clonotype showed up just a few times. CDR3 protein: CASSLALAGPTTDTQYF. CDR3 nucleotides: TGTGCCAGCAGCTTGGCCCTAGCGGGGCCCACCACAGATACGCAGTATTTT. The chain combines TRBV5-8 with TRBJ2-3, with TRBD2 matching over 9 bases. Germline trimming cut 0 bases from V and 2 bases from J; bases unmatched to any gene: 7. The germline gives CDR1 SGHTS, CDR2 YDEGEE. The CDR3 contains 17 residues.

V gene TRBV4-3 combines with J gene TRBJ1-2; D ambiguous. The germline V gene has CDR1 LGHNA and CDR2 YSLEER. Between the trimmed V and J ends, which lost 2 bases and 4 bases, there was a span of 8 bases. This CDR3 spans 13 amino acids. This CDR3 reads CASSQTRLYGYTF. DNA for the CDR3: TGCGCCAGCAGCCAAACGCGTCTCTATGGCTACACCTTC.

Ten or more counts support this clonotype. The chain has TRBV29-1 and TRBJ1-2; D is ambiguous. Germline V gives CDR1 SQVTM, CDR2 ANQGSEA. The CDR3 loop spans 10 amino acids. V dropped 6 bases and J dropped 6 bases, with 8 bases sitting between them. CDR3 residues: CSVDRHGYTF. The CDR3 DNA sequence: TGCAGCGTCGACCGGCATGGCTACACCTTC.

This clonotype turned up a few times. This CDR3 is CAISGTGGLYEQYV. In nucleotides, the CDR3 is TGTGCCATCAGTGGGACAGGGGGCCTCTACGAGCAGTACGTC. The rearrangement links TRBV10-3 to TRBJ2-7; 11 nucleotides match TRBD1. The V and J ends lost 4 bases and 3 bases, in that order; junction bases with no gene match: 2. The CDR3 has 14 amino acids. The germline CDR1 and CDR2 sequences are ENHRY and SYGVKD.

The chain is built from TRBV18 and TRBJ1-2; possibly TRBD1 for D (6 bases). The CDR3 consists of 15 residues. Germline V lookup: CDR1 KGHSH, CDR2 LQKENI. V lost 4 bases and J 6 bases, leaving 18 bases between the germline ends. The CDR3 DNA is TGTGCCAGCTCACAGGCAAACCTTCCAGGGGATGGCTACACCTTC. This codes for CASSQANLPGDGYTF.

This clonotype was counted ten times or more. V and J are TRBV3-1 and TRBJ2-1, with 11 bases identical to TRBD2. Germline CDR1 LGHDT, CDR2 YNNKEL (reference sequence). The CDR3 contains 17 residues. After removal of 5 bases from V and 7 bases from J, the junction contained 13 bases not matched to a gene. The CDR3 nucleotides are TGTGCCAGCAGCACGATCTTAGCGGGGGGGCCGGGGAATGAGCAGTTCTTC. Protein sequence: CASSTILAGGPGNEQFF.

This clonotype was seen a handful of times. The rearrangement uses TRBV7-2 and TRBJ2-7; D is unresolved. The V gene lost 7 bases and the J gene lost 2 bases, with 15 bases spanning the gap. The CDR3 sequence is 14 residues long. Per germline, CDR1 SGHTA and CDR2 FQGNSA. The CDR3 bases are TGTGCCAGCACCACGGACCCGGCTGCCTACGAGCAGTACTTC. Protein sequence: CASTTDPAAYEQYF.

The CDR3 is CASSAGDAGGGTEAFF. DNA for the CDR3: TGTGCCAGCAGCGCGGGCGATGCGGGGGGAGGCACTGAAGCTTTCTTT. The V gene is TRBV7-9, the J gene TRBJ1-1; tentative D call: TRBD1 (5 bases). This CDR3 region has 16 residues. Germline-derived CDR1 and CDR2 are SEHNR and FQNEAQ (reference sequence). Trimming removed 5 bases at V and 4 bases at J, with 20 bases between.

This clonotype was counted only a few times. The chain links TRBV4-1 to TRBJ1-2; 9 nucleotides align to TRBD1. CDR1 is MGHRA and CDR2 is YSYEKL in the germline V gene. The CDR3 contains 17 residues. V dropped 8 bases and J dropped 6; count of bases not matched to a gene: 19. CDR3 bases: TGCGCCAGCTCCCACCCACAGGGGGCTTTAGAGGGAAATGGCTACACCTTC. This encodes CASSHPQGALEGNGYTF.

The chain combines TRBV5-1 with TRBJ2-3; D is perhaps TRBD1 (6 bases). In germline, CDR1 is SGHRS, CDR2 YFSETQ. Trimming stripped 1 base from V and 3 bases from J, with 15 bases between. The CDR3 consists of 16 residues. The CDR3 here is CASSLSVAGVTDTQYF. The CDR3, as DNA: TGCGCCAGCAGCTTGAGTGTGGCAGGGGTAACAGATACGCAGTATTTT.

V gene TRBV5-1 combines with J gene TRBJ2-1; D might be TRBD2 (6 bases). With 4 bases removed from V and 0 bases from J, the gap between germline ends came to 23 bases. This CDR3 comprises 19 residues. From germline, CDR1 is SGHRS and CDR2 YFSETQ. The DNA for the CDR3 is TGCGCCAGCAGCCCGGCCGGGACTCCCCTCCTTAGCTCCTACAATGAGCAGTTCTTC. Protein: CASSPAGTPLLSSYNEQFF.

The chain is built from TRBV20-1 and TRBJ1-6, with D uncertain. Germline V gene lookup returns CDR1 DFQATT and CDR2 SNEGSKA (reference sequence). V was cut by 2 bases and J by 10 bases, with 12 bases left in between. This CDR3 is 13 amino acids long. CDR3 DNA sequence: TGCAGTGCTAGACTACACGGGTACTCACCCCTCCACTTT. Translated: CSARLHGYSPLHF.

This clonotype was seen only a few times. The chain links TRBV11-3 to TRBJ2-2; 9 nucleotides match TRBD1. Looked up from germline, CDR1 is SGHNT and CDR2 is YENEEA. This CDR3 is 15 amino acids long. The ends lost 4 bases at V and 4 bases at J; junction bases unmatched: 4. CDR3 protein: CASSSRDRVTGELFF. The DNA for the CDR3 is TGTGCCAGCAGCTCCCGGGACAGGGTCACCGGGGAGCTGTTTTTT.

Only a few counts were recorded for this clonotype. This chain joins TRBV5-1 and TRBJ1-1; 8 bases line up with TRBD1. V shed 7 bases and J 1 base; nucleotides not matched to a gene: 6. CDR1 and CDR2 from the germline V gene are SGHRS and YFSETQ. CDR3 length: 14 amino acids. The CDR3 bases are TGCGCCAGCCGACGGACAGGGCAGAACACTGAAGCTTTCTTT. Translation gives CASRRTGQNTEAFF.

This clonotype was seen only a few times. This CDR3 is CASTPRGNTDTQYF. The CDR3 coding sequence is TGCGCCAGCACCCCCCGGGGGAACACAGATACGCAGTATTTT. The chain combines TRBV5-1 with TRBJ2-3; a weak D match, TRBD2 (6 bases). Looked up from germline, CDR1 is SGHRS and CDR2 is YFSETQ. CDR3 size: 14 residues. V lost 6 bases and J 2 bases, leaving 13 bases between the germline ends. The variable domain in full, with the rest retrieved from reference TRBV5-1 and TRBJ2-3, is KAGVTQTPRYLIKTRGQQVTLSCSPISGHRSVSWYQQTPGQGLQFLFEYFSETQRNKGNFPGRFSGRQFSNSRSEMNVSTLELGDSALYLCASTPRGNTDTQYFGPGTRLTVL.

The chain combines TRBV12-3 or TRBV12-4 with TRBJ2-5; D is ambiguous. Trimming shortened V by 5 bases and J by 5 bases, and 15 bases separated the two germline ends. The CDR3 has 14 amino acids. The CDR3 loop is CASSLLTDWETQYF. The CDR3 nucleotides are TGTGCCAGCAGTCTGCTCACGGATTGGGAGACCCAGTACTTC.

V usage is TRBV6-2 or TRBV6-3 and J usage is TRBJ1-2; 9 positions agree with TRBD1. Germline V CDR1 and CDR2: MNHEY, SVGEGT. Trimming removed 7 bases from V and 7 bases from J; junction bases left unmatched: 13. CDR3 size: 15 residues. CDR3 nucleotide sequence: TGTGCCAGCAACTTATTCGCACAGGGGGCGTCTGGCTACACCTTC. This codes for CASNLFAQGASGYTF.

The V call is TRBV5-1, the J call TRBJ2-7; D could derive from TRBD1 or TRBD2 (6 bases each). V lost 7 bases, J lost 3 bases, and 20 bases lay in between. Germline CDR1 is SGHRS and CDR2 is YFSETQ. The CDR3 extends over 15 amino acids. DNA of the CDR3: TGCGCCAGCTCCGGGAGTACAGGGAAGCTCTACGAGCAGTACTTC. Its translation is CASSGSTGKLYEQYF.

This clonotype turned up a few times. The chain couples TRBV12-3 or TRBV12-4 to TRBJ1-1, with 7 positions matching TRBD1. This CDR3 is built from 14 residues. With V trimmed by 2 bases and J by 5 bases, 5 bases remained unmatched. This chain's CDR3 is CASSLRGQGTEAFF. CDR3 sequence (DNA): TGTGCCAGCAGTTTAAGGGGGCAGGGTACTGAAGCTTTCTTT.